This TCR beta chain was found in a study of blood T cell repertoires in COVID-19. Assay used: immunoSEQ multiplex PCR; TCRdb lists only in-frame clones, some missing. Here the sample spans approximately 190,000 clones, around 83% being singletons. V dropped 5 bases and J dropped 5; count of bases not matched to a gene: 7. The germline V gene encodes CDR1 MDHEN and CDR2 SYDVKM. CDR3 length equals 14 residues. The rearrangement joins TRBV28 to TRBJ1-1; 8 bases fit TRBD1. This clonotype was sampled from a woman aged 40 to 55 in a cohort exposed to, infected with or recovered from COVID-19 (not recorded which). Input material: PBMCs or T cells enriched from blood (not recorded which). In DNA, the CDR3 is TGTGCCAGCAGTGCCAGGGGGCGAGGTACTGAAGCTTTCTTT. Its protein product is CASSARGRGTEAFF.